The 9 T cell receptor beta chains below come from one sample, sequenced in a study of beta chain features in type 1 diabetes. Expressed TCRB transcripts were sequenced after all isolated RNA was converted to cDNA. Sequencing used immunoSEQ multiplex PCR; TCRdb keeps in-frame clones, though not all of them. The repertoire holds about 300,000 clones, with around 7.3% as singletons. The sequenced sample was central memory CD4+ T cells from blood. These receptors came from a woman aged 18 to 35 in good health.

This clone was counted only a few times. The rearrangement joins TRBV28 to TRBJ2-3, with a weak D call TRBD2 (6 bases). Germline CDR1 reads MDHEN; CDR2 reads SYDVKM. Trimming took 5 bases from V and 14 from J, leaving 20 bases between them. The CDR3 loop spans 13 amino acids. In DNA form, the CDR3 reads TGTGCCAGCAGTCCCCCGGGGGAAGGAATAGTGTATTTT. The encoded protein is CASSPPGEGIVYF.

The chain couples TRBV2 to TRBJ2-5, with TRBD2 as a possible D gene (5 bases). Trimming left V 7 bases short and J 3 bases short, with 15 bases between. Germline V CDR1 and CDR2: SNHLY, FYNNEI. CDR3 length: 14 amino acids. The CDR3 loop reads CASKTQWTEETQYF. CDR3 sequence (DNA): TGTGCCAGCAAGACCCAGTGGACTGAAGAGACCCAGTACTTC.

Only a few counts were recorded for this clone. The rearrangement links TRBV2 to TRBJ1-4; D might be TRBD1 (5 bases). V shed 6 bases and J shed 4 bases, with 15 bases lying between them. The CDR3 covers 15 residues. Germline V lookup: CDR1 SNHLY, CDR2 FYNNEI. CDR3 in amino acids: CASSLLGGSNEKLFF. CDR3 coding DNA: TGTGCCAGCAGCCTCCTGGGGGGAAGTAATGAAAAACTGTTTTTT.

This chain uses TRBV4-3 with TRBJ2-2, with D possibly being TRBD2 (6 bases). Trimming shortened V by 3 bases and J by 4 bases, and 12 bases separated the two germline ends. The CDR3 contains 15 residues. Germline assignment: CDR1 LGHNA and CDR2 YSLEER. The CDR3 DNA is TGCGCCAGCAGCCAGATTAGCGGATCCACCGGGGAGCTGTTTTTT. Its protein product is CASSQISGSTGELFF.

This clone was recorded a few times. A single base is all that separates this from a far larger clone, so a read error is likely. The chain couples TRBV4-3 to TRBJ2-6; possible D gene TRBD1, 7 bases. V was shortened by 2 bases and J by 4 bases, with 12 bases between the two germline ends. Per the germline V gene, CDR1 is LGHNA and CDR2 is YSLEER. CDR3 length: 16 residues. The CDR3 region is CASSQPRGAGANVLTF. In DNA form, the CDR3 reads TGCGCCAGCAGCCAACCCAGGGGGGCGGGGGCCAACGTCCTGACTTTC.

The genes are TRBV5-6 and TRBJ1-2, with 9 bases that match TRBD1. J was trimmed by 13 bases and V by 6 bases; bases with no gene match: 10. Germline-derived CDR1 and CDR2 are SGHDT and YYEEEE. This CDR3 is 12 amino acids long. CDR3 sequence (DNA): TGTGCCAGCAACCCCGGGACAGGGCGCAGCACCTTC. Amino acid sequence: CASNPGTGRSTF.

This clone was recorded at least ten times. The CDR3 spells CASSVGGINEKLFF. For the CDR3, the DNA is TGTGCCAGCAGCGTAGGCGGGATCAATGAAAAACTGTTTTTT. This sequence joins TRBV9 and TRBJ1-4; no clear D. The CDR3 consists of 14 residues. V lost 0 bases and J lost 5, with 8 bases in between. Germline values: CDR1 SGDLS, CDR2 YYNGEE.

The rearrangement links TRBV11-3 to TRBJ1-1; D gene unclear. Trimming pared 7 bases from V and 0 bases from J, leaving 6 bases between. The CDR3 is 12 amino acids. Germline loops: CDR1 SGHNT, CDR2 YENEEA. The CDR3 loop is CASTEVNTEAFF. The CDR3 coding sequence is TGTGCCAGCACAGAGGTGAACACTGAAGCTTTCTTT. The full variable domain, its missing parts supplied by reference TRBV11-3 and TRBJ1-1, is EAGVVQSPRYKIIEKKQPVAFWCNPISGHNTLYWYLQNLGQGPELLIRYENEEAVDDSQLPKDRFSAERLKGVDSTLKIQPAELGDSAVYLCASTEVNTEAFFGQGTRLTVV.

This clone was recorded a few times. V usage is TRBV5-6 and J usage is TRBJ1-1; the match to TRBD1 covers 8 bases. Trimming at V came to 3 bases and at J to 10 bases, leaving 8 bases not matched to a gene. Germline CDR1 reads SGHDT; CDR2 reads YYEEEE. This CDR3 is 13 amino acids long. Written as DNA, the CDR3 is TGTGCCAGCAGCTGGGACAGGTTAGGTGGAGCTTTCTTT. It yields the protein CASSWDRLGGAFF.